The rows below give T cell receptor beta chains drawn from one sample of a study of early T cells in non-severe SARS-CoV-2 infection. Via MiXCR, TCRdb re-called the 5' RACE reads, giving one row per CDR3 protein. The sample includes approximately 120,000 distinct CDR3 sequences, 15% of them seen just once. What was sequenced was whole blood. These receptors were taken from an adult who was a healthcare worker with PCR-confirmed SARS-CoV-2 infection or an uninfected control (not recorded which). Both conserved end residues are part of each CDR3. A D gene is named only where the DNA matches it firmly. Size is omitted from some rows. Given values are once, few, many or a class for expanded clones.

TRBV5-4	.	many	TRBJ1-2	14	TGTGCCAGCAGCTTACAGGGCGGGAGCTATGGCTACACCTTC	CASSLQGGSYGYTF
TRBV20-1	.	.	TRBJ1-5	13	TGCAGTGCAATGCGGACGGGCAATCAGCCCCAGCATTTT	CSAMRTGNQPQHF
TRBV6-6	.	few	TRBJ1-5	16	TGTGCCAGCAGTAGAGACAGTGACCATAGCAATCAGCCCCAGCATTTT	CASSRDSDHSNQPQHF
TRBV6-6	.	.	TRBJ1-3	16	TGTGCCAGCAGTTATAACGAGGGCCTCTCTGGAAACACCATATATTTT	CASSYNEGLSGNTIYF
TRBV5-1	TRBD1	.	TRBJ1-6	18	TGCGCCAGCAGACGCACCCCCCCGAGGACAGGGTATAATTCACCCCTCCACTTT	CASRRTPPRTGYNSPLHF
TRBV7-2	.	many	TRBJ1-4	14	TGTGCCAGCAGCCAAGGAAGCTTAAGGGAAAAACTGTTTTTT	CASSQGSLREKLFF
TRBV20-1	.	few	TRBJ2-6	11	TGCAGTGCCGCTGGGGCCAACGTCCTGACTTTC	CSAAGANVLTF
TRBV3-1	.	.	TRBJ2-7	14	TGTGCCAGCAGCCAGGCGGGGCTTACCTACGAGCAGTACTTC	CASSQAGLTYEQYF
TRBV5-1	.	few	TRBJ2-2	12	TGCGCCAGCAGCGAACAGAACGGGGAGCTGTTTTTT	CASSEQNGELFF
TRBV4-1	.	.	TRBJ2-1	15	TGCGCCAGCAGCCTCTCTAGATGGGAGGTAAATGAGCAGTTCTTC	CASSLSRWEVNEQFF
TRBV4-1	.	many	TRBJ2-5	15	TGCGCCAGCAGCCAAGTAGGGCTGGTCCAAGAGACCCAGTACTTC	CASSQVGLVQETQYF
TRBV19	.	.	TRBJ2-2	18	TGTGCCAGTAGTATAGGACGCGCGGGGGCGGTGAACACCGGGGAGCTGTTTTTT	CASSIGRAGAVNTGELFF
TRBV13	TRBD2	.	TRBJ2-7	16	TGTGCCAGCAGCACCGAAGCGGGGGGCTGGTTAAGAGAGCAGTACTTC	CASSTEAGGWLREQYF
TRBV12-3/TRBV12-4	TRBD2	few	TRBJ2-3	15	TGTGCCAGCAGTTTAGTCGGGGGGGGCACAGATACGCAGTATTTT	CASSLVGGGTDTQYF
TRBV18	.	.	TRBJ1-1	13	TGTGCCAGCTCACCCAGGTCGTCCACTGAAGCTTTCTTT	CASSPRSSTEAFF
TRBV10-3	.	few	TRBJ1-5	13	TGTGCCTCCGCTTTAATTAGCGATCAGCCCCAGCATTTT	CASALISDQPQHF
TRBV12-3/TRBV12-4	.	.	TRBJ2-7	14	TGTGCCAGCAGTTTTTGGGCAGGCGGCTACGAGCAGTACTTC	CASSFWAGGYEQYF
TRBV29-1	.	.	TRBJ1-1	14	TGCAGCGTGGGCTCTTGGGGAGACAAGACTGAAGCTTTCTTT	CSVGSWGDKTEAFF
TRBV20-1	TRBD2	.	TRBJ2-1	16	TGCAGTGCCGGGGCGGCCGGGGGGGAATCCTACAATGAGCAGTTCTTC	CSAGAAGGESYNEQFF
TRBV2	.	few	TRBJ2-1	15	TGTGCCAGCCACGAGATTAGCCTATCCTACAATGAGCAGTTCTTC	CASHEISLSYNEQFF
TRBV6-2/TRBV6-3	TRBD2	few	TRBJ2-1	14	TGTGCCAGCAGTACTAGCGGGGGGAATAGGGAGCAGTTCTTC	CASSTSGGNREQFF
TRBV30	TRBD1	few	TRBJ1-2	15	TGTGCCTGGAGTAGGAGAACAGGGGGCGGTTTTGGCTACACCTTC	CAWSRRTGGGFGYTF
TRBV2	.	many	TRBJ2-1	14	TGTGCCAGCATCGAATCCGGGGGGCGTAATGAGCAGTTCTTC	CASIESGGRNEQFF